One sample yielded the 32 T cell receptor beta chains listed below, sequenced in a study of blood T cell repertoires in COVID-19. TCRdb keeps only in-frame clones here, not all; method: immunoSEQ multiplex PCR. The data contain 350,000 or so clones, approximately 90% of them singletons. Sequencing used peripheral blood. These receptors were collected from a woman younger than 45 with COVID-19, enrolled during active disease.

The rearrangement links TRBV5-4 to TRBJ2-7, with unresolved D. Trimming removed 2 bases from V and 4 bases from J, with 7 bases in between. Germline CDR1 is SGHNT and CDR2 is YYREEE (reference sequence). The CDR3 has 12 amino acids. Here the CDR3 DNA reads TGTGCCAGCAGCTTCAATGCGTACGAGCAGTACTTC. Its translation is CASSFNAYEQYF.

The chain employs TRBV19 and TRBJ2-3, with a weak D call TRBD2 (5 bases). The CDR3 contains 14 residues. V was cut by 3 bases and J by 0 bases, with 7 bases left in between. Looked up from germline, CDR1 is LNHDA and CDR2 is SQIVND (reference sequence). The chain's CDR3 is CASSIRGSTDTQYF. DNA of the CDR3: TGTGCCAGTAGTATTCGGGGAAGCACAGATACGCAGTATTTT.

This clone was detected a few times. The chain couples TRBV5-1 to TRBJ2-5; 7 bases match TRBD2. This CDR3 comprises 13 residues. Germline CDR1 is SGHRS and CDR2 is YFSETQ. V gave up 2 bases and J gave up 4 bases; unmatched junction bases: 2. The CDR3 loop reads CASSFGGSETQYF. The CDR3 DNA reads TGCGCCAGCAGCTTCGGGGGGTCAGAGACCCAGTACTTC.

This clone occurred a few times. J is TRBJ1-4 and V is TRBV4-3; D unclear. Trimming shortened V by 1 base and J by 2 bases, and 11 bases separated the two germline ends. The CDR3 consists of 16 residues. Looked up from germline, CDR1 is LGHNA and CDR2 is YSLEER. CDR3 nucleotide sequence: TGCGCCAGCAGCCAAGGGAGTAGTTCTACTAATGAAAAACTGTTTTTT. Translated: CASSQGSSSTNEKLFF.

The chain uses TRBV4-1 and TRBJ1-6; 10 bases are shared with TRBD1. With V trimmed by 7 bases and J by 11 bases, 11 bases remained unmatched. Germline CDR1 is MGHRA and CDR2 is YSYEKL. The CDR3 length is 15 residues. The CDR3 loop reads CASKAPGQGPAPLHF. In nucleotides, the CDR3 is TGCGCCAGCAAGGCCCCGGGACAGGGGCCGGCACCCCTCCACTTT.

J is TRBJ2-5 and V is TRBV6-1; 9 bases map to TRBD1. With V trimmed by 4 bases and J by 2 bases, 8 bases remained unmatched. Germline V gene data show CDR1 as MNHNS and CDR2 as SASEGT. This CDR3 region has 16 residues. This CDR3 reads CASSGGTGSRQETQYF. The CDR3 DNA sequence: TGTGCCAGCAGTGGGGGGACAGGGTCCCGACAAGAGACCCAGTACTTC.

V and J are TRBV10-3 and TRBJ1-5, with 7 bases lining up with TRBD1. Germline CDR1 is ENHRY and CDR2 is SYGVKD. Germline trimming cut 3 bases from V and 3 bases from J; bases unmatched to any gene: 5. CDR3 length: 15 residues. As DNA, the CDR3 is TGTGCCATCAGTGATTTGGGACAGCCCAATCAGCCCCAGCATTTT. Its protein product is CAISDLGQPNQPQHF.

In regard to this clone: This CDR3 is also generated by other DNA sequences in the sample. The genes are TRBV28 and TRBJ1-5; D ambiguous. V lost 3 bases and J 3 bases, leaving 15 bases between the germline ends. Germline CDR1 and CDR2: MDHEN and SYDVKM. The CDR3 contains 16 residues. The CDR3: CASSLVGGGSNQPQHF. The CDR3, as DNA: TGTGCCAGCAGTTTGGTAGGAGGAGGATCCAATCAGCCCCAGCATTTT.

With regard to this clone: No DNA is shown, since the ends of the CDR3 on it are uncertain; the CDR3 is the one TCRdb lists. The chain combines TRBV21-1 with TRBJ1-3; TRBD1, the D gene given by the table, was not confirmed from the DNA. TRBV21-1 is tagged as a pseudogene. The CDR3 spans 15 amino acids, including both terminal residues. CDR3 loop: CASSKGWGPGNTIYF.

Notes on this clone: Additional DNA sequences in this sample encode the identical CDR3. The rearrangement links TRBV18 to TRBJ2-7, with 8 nucleotides matching TRBD1. The ends lost 3 bases at V and 2 bases at J; junction bases unmatched: 3. The germline V gene encodes CDR1 KGHSH and CDR2 LQKENI. The CDR3 is 14 amino acids. CDR3 bases: TGTGCCAGCTCACCTAGACAGGGGACCTACGAGCAGTACGTC. Translated, it gives CASSPRQGTYEQYV.

The rearrangement links TRBV9 to TRBJ2-2; D unclear. The ends were cut back, 4 bases at V and 2 bases at J, with 12 bases in the middle. CDR1 is SGDLS, CDR2 YYNGEE, per germline. This CDR3 comprises 15 residues. The CDR3 DNA is TGTGCCAGCAGCCCCCCGGGTTCTAACACCGGGGAGCTGTTTTTT. Protein sequence: CASSPPGSNTGELFF.

The V call is TRBV7-9, the J call TRBJ1-4; 8 bases line up with TRBD1. The CDR3 has 19 residues. The germline V gene has CDR1 SEHNR and CDR2 FQNEAQ (reference sequence). V shed 5 bases, J shed 7 bases, and the junction held 21 bases outside the gene matches. The CDR3 region has the DNA TGTGCCAGCAGCGCCCCCCCGGGACAGGACCTTACGGGGGGTGAAAAACTGTTTTTT. It codes for CASSAPPGQDLTGGEKLFF. Variable domain in full (rest from reference TRBV7-9 and TRBJ1-4): DTGVSQNPRHKITKRGQNVTFRCDPISEHNRLYWYRQTLGQGPEFLTYFQNEAQLEKSRLLSDRFSAERPKGSFSTLEIQRTEQGDSAMYLCASSAPPGQDLTGGEKLFFGSGTQLSVL.

The chain is built from TRBV5-1 and TRBJ2-6; TRBD2 is a possible D gene (5 bases). This CDR3 is 17 amino acids long. V was trimmed by 3 bases and J by 0 bases, leaving 13 bases between them. Looked up from germline, CDR1 is SGHRS and CDR2 is YFSETQ. CDR3 protein: CASSSAGRSSGANVLTF. The CDR3 nucleotides read TGCGCCAGCAGCTCGGCGGGCCGATCCTCTGGGGCCAACGTCCTGACTTTC.

The rearrangement links TRBV12-3 or TRBV12-4 to TRBJ1-2; D is possibly TRBD1 (6 bases). The CDR3 is made up of 13 amino acids. The V end lost 5 bases, the J end lost 6 bases, and 13 bases lay between the germline ends. The CDR3 bases are TGTGCCAGCAGTACAGGGAGATGGGATGGCTACACCTTC. Protein product: CASSTGRWDGYTF.

J is TRBJ2-5 and V is TRBV11-2; 14 bases are shared with TRBD2. The CDR3 has 19 residues. The junction had 12 bases not matched to a gene; V was cut back by 2 bases and J by 4 bases. In germline, CDR1 is SGHAT, CDR2 FQNNGV. The chain's CDR3 is CASSLRLAGGLRGIETQYF. The CDR3 DNA reads as TGTGCCAGCAGCTTACGACTAGCGGGGGGGCTAAGGGGCATAGAGACCCAGTACTTC.

J is TRBJ1-1 and V is TRBV2; D not resolved. The V gene lost 7 bases and the J gene lost 2 bases, with 8 bases spanning the gap. The CDR3 consists of 12 residues. CDR1 is SNHLY, CDR2 FYNNEI, per germline. The CDR3 loop reads CASNPGNTEAFF. The DNA for the CDR3 is TGTGCCAGCAATCCGGGAAACACTGAAGCTTTCTTT.

This clone was detected once. This chain joins TRBV5-4 and TRBJ2-5; perhaps TRBD1 as D (5 bases). The CDR3 is 15 residues long. Trimming shortened V by 3 bases and J by 5 bases, and 17 bases separated the two germline ends. Germline-derived CDR1 and CDR2 are SGHNT and YYREEE (reference sequence). CDR3 sequence reads: CASSSRSQGFETQYF. CDR3 sequence (DNA): TGTGCCAGCAGCTCGAGGTCCCAGGGTTTCGAGACCCAGTACTTC.

The chain joins TRBV29-1 to TRBJ1-3, with D uncertain. Germline lookup yields CDR1 SQVTM and CDR2 ANQGSEA. The length of the CDR3 is 14 residues. V lost 6 bases, J lost 0 bases, and 12 bases lay in between. Written as DNA, the CDR3 is TGCAGCGTATCAAGTCTAACCTCTGGAAACACCATATATTTT. The encoded protein is CSVSSLTSGNTIYF.

The chain recombines TRBV30 with TRBJ1-5; a weak D match, TRBD1 (6 bases). The CDR3 is 13 amino acids. V dropped 2 bases and J dropped 10 bases, with 15 bases sitting between them. Per the germline V gene, CDR1 is GTSNPN and CDR2 is SVGIG (reference sequence). CDR3 coding DNA: TGTGCCTGGAGTTCGGACAGTGCGAGTCCCCAGCATTTT. This translates into CAWSSDSASPQHF. Full variable domain (rest looked up from reference TRBV30 and TRBJ1-5): SQTIHQWPATLVQPVGSPLSLECTVEGTSNPNLYWYRQAAGRGLQLLFYSVGIGQISSEVPQNLSASRPQDRQFILSSKKLLLSDSGFYLCAWSSDSASPQHFGDGTRLSIL.

The chain combines TRBV5-6 with TRBJ1-4; D remains ambiguous. The V gene lost 1 base and the J gene lost 7 bases, with 11 bases spanning the gap. The CDR3 sequence is 14 residues long. Looked up from germline, CDR1 is SGHDT and CDR2 is YYEEEE. The CDR3 DNA follows: TGTGCCAGCAGCTTGCGAACGATTAGTGAAAAACTGTTTTTT. Its translation is CASSLRTISEKLFF.

V usage is TRBV9 and J usage is TRBJ1-6; no reliable D call. The CDR3 has 13 residues. From germline, CDR1 is SGDLS and CDR2 YYNGEE. V was clipped by 5 bases and J by 8 bases, with 11 bases between them. CDR3 nucleotide sequence: TGTGCCAGCAGTGCCTTTGCGGATTCACCCCTCCACTTT. Translation: CASSAFADSPLHF.

This chain uses TRBV28 with TRBJ1-4, with D uncertain. The CDR3 has 15 amino acids. Germline V gene lookup returns CDR1 MDHEN and CDR2 SYDVKM. The ends were cut back, 2 bases at V and 6 bases at J, with 13 bases in the middle. The CDR3 loop is CASSLGGIRDEKLFF. The CDR3 DNA sequence: TGTGCCAGCAGTTTAGGAGGGATAAGAGATGAAAAACTGTTTTTT.

The rearrangement uses TRBV24-1 and TRBJ2-7, with a possible D match to TRBD2 (6 bases). V gave up 6 bases and J gave up 6 bases, with 11 bases separating them. The CDR3 runs to 12 residues. CDR1 is KGHDR and CDR2 is SFDVKD in the germline V gene. This chain's CDR3 is CATSPRRGEQYF. Here the CDR3 DNA reads TGTGCCACCAGTCCCCGGCGGGGCGAGCAGTACTTC.

The chain carries TRBV6-5 and TRBJ2-7; 8 bases line up with TRBD1. Trimming cost V 5 bases and J 3 bases; bases outside gene matches: 6. Germline V gene data show CDR1 as MNHEY and CDR2 as SVGAGI. The CDR3 contains 14 residues. The CDR3 DNA reads TGTGCCAGCAGTAACGGACAGGGCGGCTACGAGCAGTACTTC. Translating gives CASSNGQGGYEQYF.

V is TRBV2 and J is TRBJ2-1; 11 bases fit TRBD1. Germline V gene lookup returns CDR1 SNHLY and CDR2 FYNNEI. The V segment lost 6 bases and the J segment 2 bases; nucleotides outside the gene matches: 6. This CDR3 is built from 16 residues. CDR3 sequence reads: CASRGTGGRAYNEQFF. The CDR3 nucleotides are TGTGCCAGCAGGGGGACAGGGGGACGCGCCTACAATGAGCAGTTCTTC.

The chain couples TRBV7-2 to TRBJ1-1, with a possible D match to TRBD1 (5 bases). This CDR3 has 15 residues. Germline CDR1 reads SGHTA; CDR2 reads FQGNSA. Trimming cost V 1 base and J 9 bases, with 18 bases left between them. For the CDR3, the DNA is TGTGCCAGCAGCTTAGGTACTTCAACAGGCGGAAAAGCTTTCTTT. This codes for CASSLGTSTGGKAFF. Variable domain in full (rest from reference TRBV7-2 and TRBJ1-1): GAGVSQSPSNKVTEKGKDVELRCDPISGHTALYWYRQSLGQGLEFLIYFQGNSAPDKSGLPSDRFSAERTGGSVSTLTIQRTQQEDSAVYLCASSLGTSTGGKAFFGQGTRLTVV.

The chain recombines TRBV12-3 or TRBV12-4 with TRBJ2-2, with D perhaps TRBD1 (6 bases). CDR3 length: 12 residues. With 7 bases removed from V and 6 bases from J, the gap between germline ends came to 9 bases. The CDR3 loop reads CASKGDAGELFF. The CDR3 coding sequence is TGTGCCAGCAAGGGGGACGCCGGGGAGCTGTTTTTT.

J is TRBJ2-5 and V is TRBV28; TRBD1 is a possible D gene (5 bases). The CDR3 has 16 residues. Trimming left V 2 bases short and J 5 bases short, with 18 bases between. CDR1 is MDHEN, CDR2 SYDVKM, per germline. The CDR3 spells CASSLRFWGREETQYF. CDR3 DNA: TGTGCCAGCAGTTTAAGATTCTGGGGCCGAGAGGAGACCCAGTACTTC.

This clone was seen once. The chain uses TRBV10-3 and TRBJ1-6, with 7 bases fitting TRBD1. This CDR3 has 13 residues. CDR1 ENHRY and CDR2 SYGVKD come from the germline V gene. The V gene end was trimmed by 4 bases and the J gene end by 10 bases; junction bases not matched to a gene: 4. The CDR3 spells CAISGDRDSPLHF. CDR3 nucleotide sequence: TGTGCCATCAGTGGAGACAGGGACTCACCCCTCCACTTT.

The chain uses TRBV15 and TRBJ1-1; no reliable D call. The germline V gene encodes CDR1 LNHNV and CDR2 YYDKDF (reference sequence). The V and J ends lost 0 bases and 0 bases respectively, with 23 bases between them. The CDR3 is 20 amino acids. CDR3 DNA: TGTGCCACCAGCAGAGATGGCGGCCGGAGTAGAAGCGGCCTGAACACTGAAGCTTTCTTT. Protein: CATSRDGGRSRSGLNTEAFF.

V and J are TRBV10-3 and TRBJ1-1, with D unclear. CDR3 size: 15 residues. Germline-derived CDR1 and CDR2 are ENHRY and SYGVKD. Trimming shortened V by 3 bases and J by 2 bases, and 13 bases separated the two germline ends. CDR3 sequence (DNA): TGTGCCATCAGTGACAACAGTAAGCCAAACACTGAAGCTTTCTTT. This codes for CAISDNSKPNTEAFF.

The chain joins TRBV28 to TRBJ1-2; 8 nucleotides line up with TRBD1. The junction had 5 bases not matched to a gene; V was cut back by 6 bases and J by 8 bases. CDR1 and CDR2 (germline): MDHEN, SYDVKM. This CDR3 has 12 residues. CDR3 DNA sequence: TGTGCCAGCAGCCGGTCAGGGGGCGGCTACACCTTC. Protein: CASSRSGGGYTF.